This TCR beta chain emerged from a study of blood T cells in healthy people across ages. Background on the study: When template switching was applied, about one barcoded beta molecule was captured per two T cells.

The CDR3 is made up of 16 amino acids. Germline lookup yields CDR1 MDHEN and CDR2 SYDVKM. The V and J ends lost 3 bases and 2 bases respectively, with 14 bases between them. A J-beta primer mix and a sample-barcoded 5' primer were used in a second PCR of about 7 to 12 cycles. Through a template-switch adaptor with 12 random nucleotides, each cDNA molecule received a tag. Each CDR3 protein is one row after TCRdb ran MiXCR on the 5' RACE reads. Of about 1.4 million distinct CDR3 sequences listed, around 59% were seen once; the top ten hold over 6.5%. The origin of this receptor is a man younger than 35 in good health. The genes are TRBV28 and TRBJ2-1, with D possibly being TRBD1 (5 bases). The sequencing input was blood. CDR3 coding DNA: TGTGCCAGCAGTTTTAGTAAGGGGCTCGCCTACAATGAGCAGTTCTTC. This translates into CASSFSKGLAYNEQFF.